A selection of T cell receptor beta chains follows, all from one sample in a study of blood T cell repertoires in COVID-19. Libraries were prepared by immunoSEQ multiplex PCR; TCRdb keeps only in-frame clonotypes and omits some of them. This sample has roughly 150,000 clones, with about 77% found just once. Sequencing used peripheral blood. The receptors were gathered from a woman at least 80 years old with acute or convalescent COVID-19. Both conserved end residues are part of each CDR3. Size values are once, few and many counts, or a class for expanded clones, and some rows have none.

clone_size v_call cdr3_aa
- TRBV11-2 CASSLEAGVGYEQYF
- TRBV7-8 CASSLQPGQGNTGELFF
few TRBV11-2 CASSMNYGGDTQYF
- TRBV7-9 CASSFYGANVLTF
- TRBV27 CASSFLSGGGNSPLHF
- TRBV7-2 CASSFRTGPRGGQPQHF
- TRBV20-1 CSASFAGVTDTQYF
- TRBV5-1 CASSSQGYGYTF
- TRBV28 CASSLWQVGDTGELFF
- TRBV5-1 CASTRTGNTNEKLFF
few TRBV28 CATTGGYSLNTEAFF
- TRBV11-2 CASSLVRGGHEQFF
- TRBV28 CASSLPASSYEQYF
- TRBV27 CASSFGTGPNEKLFF
- TRBV10-3 CAINPGGKASTDTQYF
- TRBV28 CASRTTGGALGTEAFF
- TRBV28 CASSYSPAGGWSTQYF
few TRBV11-2 CASSLNSGGYYEQYF
- TRBV28 CASRILQENYGYTF
- TRBV29-1 CSVPRGSGFTDTQYF
- TRBV3-1/TRBV3-2 CASSQDVGVTGELFF
- TRBV5-8 CASALAGGSNEQFF
- TRBV7-9 CASSLMAGDGYTF
once TRBV30 CAWRRRTGSYEQYF
- TRBV20-1 CSASGYNEQFF
- TRBV2 CASTRAGVNTGELFF
- TRBV3-1/TRBV3-2 CASSSHGANVLTF